What follows are 21 T cell receptor beta chains derived from one specimen sequenced in a study of T cells in Graves' hyperthyroidism and ophthalmopathy. From RNA transcripts, TCR beta CDR3 regions were amplified. First-round RT-PCR of the TCR CDR3 relied on the HTBI primer set. TCRdb itself ran the multiplex PCR reads through MiXCR, one entry per CDR3 protein. Among approximately 300,000 distinct CDR3 sequences listed, approximately 15% were seen once. Sequenced: blood. All receptors come from a man aged 30 to 45 with Graves' hyperthyroidism.

This rearrangement joins TRBV5-1 to TRBJ2-3; tentative D call: TRBD1 (6 bases). CDR3 length equals 16 residues. Germline CDR1 SGHRS, CDR2 YFSETQ. Trimming stripped 2 bases from V and 1 base from J, with 14 bases between. The CDR3 sequence: CASSFSPGHRTDTQYF. CDR3 sequence (DNA): TGCGCCAGCAGCTTCTCCCCGGGACACCGCACAGATACGCAGTATTTT.

The chain carries TRBV14 and TRBJ1-2; D may be TRBD1 (5 bases). Germline V gene lookup returns CDR1 SGHDN and CDR2 FVKESK. The CDR3 runs to 13 residues. V dropped 1 base and J dropped 4 bases, with 7 bases sitting between them. The CDR3: CASSQGQIYGYTF. The CDR3 DNA reads as TGTGCCAGCAGCCAAGGACAGATCTATGGCTACACCTTC. Using reference TRBV14 and TRBJ1-2 for the parts outside the CDR3, the full variable domain is EAGVTQFPSHSVIEKGQTVTLRCDPISGHDNLYWYRRVMGKEIKFLLHFVKESKQDESGMPNNRFLAERTGGTYSTLKVQPAELEDSGVYFCASSQGQIYGYTFGSGTRLTVV.

There are a few counts of this clonotype. V is TRBV7-9 and J is TRBJ2-3, with 11 bases matching TRBD1. The V and J ends lost 8 bases and 4 bases, in that order; junction bases with no gene match: 8. CDR3 length: 15 residues. Germline loops: CDR1 SEHNR, CDR2 FQNEAQ (reference sequence). The CDR3 loop is CASCGTGGRSDTQYF. The CDR3 nucleotides are TGTGCCAGCTGTGGGACAGGGGGAAGGTCAGATACGCAGTATTTT. Together with reference TRBV7-9 and TRBJ2-3, the CDR3 gives the full variable domain: DTGVSQNPRHKITKRGQNVTFRCDPISEHNRLYWYRQTLGQGPEFLTYFQNEAQLEKSRLLSDRFSAERPKGSFSTLEIQRTEQGDSAMYLCASCGTGGRSDTQYFGPGTRLTVL.

The table lists this clonotype with a few counts. The chain links TRBV6-1 to TRBJ2-1; D gene uncertain. Germline CDR1 MNHNS, CDR2 SASEGT. V was pared by 7 bases and J by 3 bases, with 13 bases between. CDR3 length: 14 amino acids. CDR3 DNA sequence: TGTGCCAGCACCTCCAGCGAGCGCTACAATGAGCAGTTCTTC. As protein: CASTSSERYNEQFF.

This clonotype came up many times. The rearrangement links TRBV18 to TRBJ2-5; no clear D. Germline CDR1 reads KGHSH; CDR2 reads LQKENI. There are 13 residues in the CDR3. V was clipped by 2 bases and J by 5 bases, with 9 bases between them. The CDR3 protein is CASSPEGWETQYF. The CDR3, as DNA: TGTGCCAGCTCACCAGAAGGGTGGGAGACCCAGTACTTC.

This clonotype has only a few counts. This rearrangement joins TRBV3-1 to TRBJ1-1, with 10 bases fitting TRBD1. This CDR3 is built from 16 residues. J gave up 5 bases and V 0 bases, and 6 bases lay outside the gene matches. Germline CDR1 is LGHDT and CDR2 is YNNKEL (reference sequence). The CDR3 spells CASSQDSTGGLTEAFF. CDR3 nucleotide sequence: TGTGCCAGCAGCCAAGACTCGACAGGGGGCCTAACTGAAGCTTTCTTT. Complete variable domain (other parts from reference TRBV3-1 and TRBJ1-1): DTAVSQTPKYLVTQMGNDKSIKCEQNLGHDTMYWYKQDSKKFLKIMFSYNNKELIINETVPNRFSPKSPDKAHLNLHINSLELGDSAVYFCASSQDSTGGLTEAFFGQGTRLTVV.

The chain combines TRBV9 with TRBJ2-2; possible D gene TRBD2, 6 bases. Trimming removed 0 bases at V and 0 bases at J, with 6 bases between. The CDR3 is 15 amino acids. Germline V lookup: CDR1 SGDLS, CDR2 YYNGEE. CDR3 coding DNA: TGTGCCAGCAGCGTAGTAGCGGCGAACACCGGGGAGCTGTTTTTT. This gives the protein CASSVVAANTGELFF.

This clonotype has a count of ten or more. This chain links TRBV11-3 with TRBJ2-1; D possibly corresponds to TRBD1 (6 bases). V was trimmed by 2 bases and J by 9 bases, leaving 20 bases between them. This CDR3 spans 16 amino acids. Germline V gene lookup returns CDR1 SGHNT and CDR2 YENEEA. The CDR3 here is CASSLFAGAGVTEQFF. The DNA for the CDR3 is TGTGCCAGCAGCTTATTTGCGGGCGCAGGGGTTACTGAGCAGTTCTTC.

V and J are TRBV27 and TRBJ1-2; D might be TRBD1 (5 bases). V dropped 2 bases and J dropped 4 bases, with 14 bases sitting between them. Per germline, CDR1 MNHEY and CDR2 SMNVEV (reference sequence). The CDR3 sequence is 15 residues long. The CDR3 sequence is CASSLRNGGIYGYTF. The CDR3 coding sequence is TGTGCCAGCAGTTTAAGGAACGGGGGGATCTATGGCTACACCTTC.

This clonotype was counted many times. The chain employs TRBV2 and TRBJ2-3; possibly TRBD2 for D (6 bases). V gave up 0 bases and J gave up 6 bases, with 22 bases separating them. Looked up from germline, CDR1 is SNHLY and CDR2 is FYNNEI. This CDR3 comprises 18 residues. CDR3 nucleotide sequence: TGTGCCAGCAGTGAAGCGCCGCGGGGAAGCACCCCGGGGGATACGCAGTATTTT. It yields the protein CASSEAPRGSTPGDTQYF.

This clonotype was observed at least ten times. This chain links TRBV28 with TRBJ2-6, with a possible D match to TRBD1 (6 bases). Between the trimmed V and J ends, which lost 1 base and 5 bases, there was a span of 30 bases. The CDR3 covers 22 residues. Germline-derived CDR1 and CDR2 are MDHEN and SYDVKM. Here the CDR3 reads CASSLSSWGLGRPTSWANVLTF. The CDR3 nucleotides are TGTGCCAGCAGTTTATCGTCGTGGGGGCTGGGGCGTCCAACCTCATGGGCCAACGTCCTGACTTTC.

V and J are TRBV20-1 and TRBJ2-7; TRBD2 agrees at 12 bases. The V and J ends lost 6 bases and 5 bases, in that order; junction bases with no gene match: 8. The length of the CDR3 is 14 residues. The V gene's germline CDR1 is DFQATT and CDR2 SNEGSKA (reference sequence). As DNA, the CDR3 is TGCAGTGCGGGGGCGACTAGCGGGGGCAACGAGCAGTACTTC. It is translated as CSAGATSGGNEQYF.

This clonotype has ten or more counts. V is TRBV12-3 or TRBV12-4 and J is TRBJ2-1, with D possibly TRBD2 on 6 matching bases. V was cut by 6 bases and J by 10 bases, with 13 bases left in between. The CDR3 runs to 12 residues. In DNA form, the CDR3 reads TGTGCCAGCAGCGAGACTAGTCTCGAGCAGTTCTTC. This encodes CASSETSLEQFF.

This clonotype showed up just a few times. The rearrangement links TRBV6-5 to TRBJ1-1; perhaps TRBD1 as D (6 bases). This CDR3 spans 15 amino acids. Germline-derived CDR1 and CDR2 are MNHEY and SVGAGI. Trimming stripped 0 bases from V and 1 base from J, with 9 bases between. This CDR3 is CASSYSAGANTEAFF. In DNA form, the CDR3 reads TGTGCCAGCAGTTACTCGGCAGGGGCGAACACTGAAGCTTTCTTT.

This clonotype has a count of ten or more. The chain carries TRBV20-1 and TRBJ2-7; 10 nucleotides line up with TRBD2. The germline V gene has CDR1 DFQATT and CDR2 SNEGSKA (reference sequence). V lost 7 bases, J lost 7 bases, and 10 bases stayed unmatched. The CDR3 spans 13 residues. The CDR3 protein is CSVLYLAGDEQYF. CDR3 sequence (DNA): TGCAGTGTACTATATCTAGCGGGAGATGAGCAGTACTTC.

The table lists this clonotype with a few counts. A clone one base away is much larger, so this may be a read error. The chain combines TRBV3-1 with TRBJ1-1; D is unclear. Germline CDR1 reads LGHDT; CDR2 reads YNNKEL (reference sequence). CDR3 length: 14 amino acids. CDR3 sequence: CVSSQHTQSAEAFF. Written as DNA, the CDR3 is TGTGTCAGCAGCCAACATACTCAGTCAGCTGAAGCTTTCTTT.

This clonotype was seen at least ten times. The chain combines TRBV7-8 with TRBJ1-2, with a possible D match to TRBD1 (5 bases). The CDR3 has 14 amino acids. V was pared by 1 base and J by 6 bases, with 12 bases between. CDR1 SGHVS and CDR2 FQNEAQ come from the germline V gene. This chain's CDR3 is CASSLELGLNGYTF. CDR3 DNA sequence: TGTGCCAGCAGCTTAGAACTGGGACTTAATGGCTACACCTTC.

In DNA form, the CDR3 reads TGTGCCAGTAGTATGTACAGGGTCTCAGCCAAAAACATTCAGTACTTC. The encoded protein is CASSMYRVSAKNIQYF. The V gene is TRBV19, the J gene TRBJ2-4; possibly TRBD1 for D (6 bases). Between the trimmed V and J ends, which lost 3 bases and 0 bases, there was a span of 12 bases. Germline lookup yields CDR1 LNHDA and CDR2 SQIVND (reference sequence). The CDR3 is 16 amino acids.

A few counts support this clonotype. CDR3 in amino acids: CASSEVGGEWDEQFF. CDR3 DNA sequence: TGTGCCAGCAGTGAAGTCGGGGGAGAATGGGATGAGCAGTTCTTC. The gene calls are TRBV6-4 and TRBJ2-1; D perhaps matches TRBD2 (6 bases). This CDR3 has 15 amino acids. V was trimmed by 3 bases and J by 8 bases, leaving 17 bases between them. Looked up from germline, CDR1 is MRHNA and CDR2 is SNTAGT.

The CDR3 DNA reads as TGTGCCAGCAGTTACTCCGGACAGCAAGAGACCCAGTACTTC. Translating it yields CASSYSGQQETQYF. V usage is TRBV6-5 and J usage is TRBJ2-5, with a possible D match to TRBD1 (6 bases). Germline V gene data show CDR1 as MNHEY and CDR2 as SVGAGI. Trimming pared 0 bases from V and 2 bases from J, leaving 7 bases between. The CDR3 contains 14 residues.

This clonotype was recorded at least ten times. The V and J genes are TRBV5-1 and TRBJ1-1, with 8 bases identical to TRBD1. The CDR3 runs 15 residues. CDR1 SGHRS and CDR2 YFSETQ come from the germline V gene. Trimming at V came to 3 bases and at J to 5 bases, leaving 9 bases not matched to a gene. The chain's CDR3 is CASSSLTGGDTEAFF. Here the CDR3 DNA reads TGCGCCAGCAGCTCGCTCACAGGGGGAGATACTGAAGCTTTCTTT.